This entry describes one TCR beta chain. No antigen is known for it. Sequencing was performed with immunoSEQ multiplex PCR; in TCRdb, only in-frame clones are kept and a portion is missing. The table has tens of thousands of clones, 73% seen once. The sample is drawn from a study of vaccination effects on CD4 cells after COVID-19. Study as a whole: Samples gathered post-vaccine arrived a median of 72 days past the second dose.

Ahead of sequencing, the ViraFEST assay grew antigen-specific CD4+ T cells using viral peptide pools. The culture ran for about eleven days before CD4+ T cells were isolated. Two doses of BNT162b2 or mRNA-1273 vaccine were administered to participants. Two million PBMC per well received about 10 IU/ml IL-2 and around 11 ug/ml peptides in culture. Study observations and caveats: In the late period after vaccination, infection- and vaccine-induced clones contracted markedly.

The CDR3 sequence is 14 residues long. Germline V gives CDR1 SEHNR, CDR2 FQNEAQ (reference sequence). Trimming pared 1 base from V and 7 bases from J, leaving 8 bases between. The chain is built from TRBV7-9 and TRBJ1-6; D is uncertain. Sequenced here: CD4+ T cells from PBMCs cultured with HCoV-229E spike peptides, sampled after COVID-19 vaccination. The sequence was obtained from a human donor who received a COVID-19 vaccine. The CDR3 loop is CASSLGALNSPLHF. CDR3 nucleotide sequence: TGTGCCAGCAGCTTAGGAGCTCTCAATTCACCCCTCCACTTT.